The rows below give T cell receptor beta chains drawn from one sample of a study of PD-L1 blockade in urothelial cancer. Measured with immunoSEQ multiplex PCR; TCRdb has only the in-frame clones, and not every one. This sample has about 130,000 clones, with 65% to 85% found just once. Sequencing used PBMCs, obtained around atezolizumab (anti-PD-L1) treatment. The receptors shown here come from a man in his fifties or sixties with urothelial cancer. The CDR3 runs from the conserved cysteine through the conserved F or W. D genes are given only for firm matches. Some rows have no size entry. The others give once, few or many, or a class for an expanded clone.

j_call d_call v_call clone_size cdr3_nt cdr3_aa
TRBJ2-1 . TRBV7-3 . TGTGCCAGCAGCTTAGGGGGCGGGAGCCTCTCCTACAATGAGCAGTTCTTC CASSLGGGSLSYNEQFF
TRBJ2-2 TRBD1 TRBV11-3 once TGTGCCAGCAGCTTATTACAGGGGGTTAACACCGGGGAGCTGTTTTTT CASSLLQGVNTGELFF
TRBJ2-5 . TRBV7-2 . TGTGCCAGCAGCATCTTGAGTTTGGAGACCCAGTACTTC CASSILSLETQYF
TRBJ1-1 . TRBV10-2 . TGCGCCAGCAGCAGGAAGATGAACACTGAAGCTTTCTTT CASSRKMNTEAFF
TRBJ1-6 TRBD1 TRBV19 . TGTGCCAGTAGTAGACCACGGGGACAGGGGATTTCACCCCTCCACTTT CASSRPRGQGISPLHF
TRBJ1-1 . TRBV9 once TGTGCCAGCAGCGAACCCGGGACTGTTAACACTGAAGCTTTCTTT CASSEPGTVNTEAFF
TRBJ2-1 TRBD2 TRBV11-3 . TGTGCCAGCAGCTTAGTCGCGGGGGGGATCCTTGAGCAGTTCTTC CASSLVAGGILEQFF
TRBJ2-3 . TRBV19 . TGTGCCAGTAGTTTCGGCACAGATACGCAGTATTTT CASSFGTDTQYF
TRBJ2-7 TRBD2 TRBV11-2 . TGTGCCAGCAGCCTCAGCGGGAGTATGTACGAGCAGTACTTC CASSLSGSMYEQYF
TRBJ1-1 . TRBV9 . TGTGCCAGCAGCGTAGAAGGTCGGGGAACTGAAGCTTTCTTT CASSVEGRGTEAFF
TRBJ2-2 TRBD2 TRBV4-2 . TGTGCCAGCAGCCAAGGACTAGCGGGAGAGTACACCGGGGAGCTGTTTTTT CASSQGLAGEYTGELFF
TRBJ2-1 . TRBV7-9 once TGTGCCAGCAGCTTAGTGCAGTCCTACAATGAGCAGTTCTTC CASSLVQSYNEQFF
TRBJ1-4 TRBD1 TRBV2 . TGTGCCAGCAGTGAGGGACAGGCCGCAACTAATGAAAAACTGTTTTTT CASSEGQAATNEKLFF
TRBJ2-7 TRBD1 TRBV5-4 . TGTGCCAGCAGCGGGGCAGTGGGGACAGGCGCCTACGAGCAGTACTTC CASSGAVGTGAYEQYF
TRBJ2-5 TRBD1 TRBV10-3 . TGTGCCATCAGATTGACAGGGACGGAGACCCAGTACTTC CAIRLTGTETQYF